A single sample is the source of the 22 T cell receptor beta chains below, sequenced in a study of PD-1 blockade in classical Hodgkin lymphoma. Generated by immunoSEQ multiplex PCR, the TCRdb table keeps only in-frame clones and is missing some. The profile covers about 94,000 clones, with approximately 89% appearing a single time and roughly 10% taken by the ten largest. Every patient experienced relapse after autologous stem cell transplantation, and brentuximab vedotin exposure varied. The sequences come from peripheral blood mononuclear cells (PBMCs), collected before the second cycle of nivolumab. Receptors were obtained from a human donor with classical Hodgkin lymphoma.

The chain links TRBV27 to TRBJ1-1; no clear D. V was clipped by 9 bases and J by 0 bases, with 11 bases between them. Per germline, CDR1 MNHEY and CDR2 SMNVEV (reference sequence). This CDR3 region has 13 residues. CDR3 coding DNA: TGTGCCAGTCAGCGGACGGTGAACACTGAAGCTTTCTTT. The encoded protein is CASQRTVNTEAFF.

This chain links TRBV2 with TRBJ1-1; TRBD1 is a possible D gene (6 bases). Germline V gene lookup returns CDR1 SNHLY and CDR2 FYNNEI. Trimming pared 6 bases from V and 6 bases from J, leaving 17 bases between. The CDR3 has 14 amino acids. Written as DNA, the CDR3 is TGTGCCAGCAGCCCACAGGGATCGGTATCTGAAGCTTTCTTT. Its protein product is CASSPQGSVSEAFF.

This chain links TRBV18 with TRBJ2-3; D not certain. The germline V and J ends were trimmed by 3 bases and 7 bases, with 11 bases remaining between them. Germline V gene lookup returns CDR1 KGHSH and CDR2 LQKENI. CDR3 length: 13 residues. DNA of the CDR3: TGTGCCAGCTCACCGGTTGTTGGGTATACGCAGTATTTT. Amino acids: CASSPVVGYTQYF. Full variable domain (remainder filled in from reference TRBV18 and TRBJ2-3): NAGVMQNPRHLVRRRGQEARLRCSPMKGHSHVYWYRQLPEEGLKFMVYLQKENIIDESGMPKERFSAEFPKEGPSILRIQQVVRGDSAAYFCASSPVVGYTQYFGPGTRLTVL.

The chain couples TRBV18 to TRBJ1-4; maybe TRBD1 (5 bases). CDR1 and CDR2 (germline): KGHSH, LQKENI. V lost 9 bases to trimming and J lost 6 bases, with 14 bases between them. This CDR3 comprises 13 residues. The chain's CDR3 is CASRDLADEKLFF. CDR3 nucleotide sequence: TGTGCCAGTCGGGACCTGGCGGATGAAAAACTGTTTTTT. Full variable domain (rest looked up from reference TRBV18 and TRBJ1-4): NAGVMQNPRHLVRRRGQEARLRCSPMKGHSHVYWYRQLPEEGLKFMVYLQKENIIDESGMPKERFSAEFPKEGPSILRIQQVVRGDSAAYFCASRDLADEKLFFGSGTQLSVL.

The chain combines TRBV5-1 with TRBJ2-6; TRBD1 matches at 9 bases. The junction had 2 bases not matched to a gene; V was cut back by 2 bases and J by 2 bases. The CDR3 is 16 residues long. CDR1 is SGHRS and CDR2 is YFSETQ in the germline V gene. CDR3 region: CASSLRTGAGANVLTF. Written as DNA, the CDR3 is TGCGCCAGCAGCTTACGGACAGGGGCTGGGGCCAACGTCCTGACTTTC.

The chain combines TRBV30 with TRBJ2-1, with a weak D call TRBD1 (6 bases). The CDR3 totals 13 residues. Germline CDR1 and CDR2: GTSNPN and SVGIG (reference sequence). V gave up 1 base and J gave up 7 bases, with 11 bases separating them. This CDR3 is CAWSEDRPNEQFF. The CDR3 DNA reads TGTGCCTGGAGTGAAGACAGGCCGAATGAGCAGTTCTTC.

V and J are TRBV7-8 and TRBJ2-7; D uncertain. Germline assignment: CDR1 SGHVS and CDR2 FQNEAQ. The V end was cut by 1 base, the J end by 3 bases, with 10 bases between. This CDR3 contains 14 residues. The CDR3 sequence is CASSLDAGDYEQYF. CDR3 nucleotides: TGTGCCAGCAGCTTAGACGCAGGAGACTACGAGCAGTACTTC.

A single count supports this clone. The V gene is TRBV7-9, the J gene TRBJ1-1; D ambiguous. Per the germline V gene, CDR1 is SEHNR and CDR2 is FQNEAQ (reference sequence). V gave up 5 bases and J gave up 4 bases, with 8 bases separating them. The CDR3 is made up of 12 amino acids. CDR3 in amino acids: CASSADPTEAFF. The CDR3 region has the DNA TGTGCCAGCAGCGCAGACCCCACTGAAGCTTTCTTT.

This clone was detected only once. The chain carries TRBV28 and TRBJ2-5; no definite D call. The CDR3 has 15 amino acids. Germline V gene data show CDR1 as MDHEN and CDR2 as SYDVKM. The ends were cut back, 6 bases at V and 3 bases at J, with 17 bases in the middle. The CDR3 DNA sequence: TGTGCCAGCAGCATGGTGGGTACCTACGAAGAGACCCAGTACTTC. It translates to CASSMVGTYEETQYF.

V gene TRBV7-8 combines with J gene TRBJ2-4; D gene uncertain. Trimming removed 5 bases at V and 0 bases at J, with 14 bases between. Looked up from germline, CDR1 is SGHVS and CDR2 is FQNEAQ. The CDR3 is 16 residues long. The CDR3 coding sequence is TGTGCCAGCAGCCACCCTGGGGAATTAGCCAAAAACATTCAGTACTTC. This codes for CASSHPGELAKNIQYF. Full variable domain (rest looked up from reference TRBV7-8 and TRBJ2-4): GAGVSQSPRYKVAKRGQDVALRCDPISGHVSLFWYQQALGQGPEFLTYFQNEAQLDKSGLPSDRFFAERPEGSVSTLKIQRTQQEDSAVYLCASSHPGELAKNIQYFGAGTRLSVL.

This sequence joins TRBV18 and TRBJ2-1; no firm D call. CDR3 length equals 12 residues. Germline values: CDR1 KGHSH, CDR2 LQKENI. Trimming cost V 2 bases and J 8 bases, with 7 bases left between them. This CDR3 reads CASSPKSDEQFF. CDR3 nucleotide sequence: TGTGCCAGCTCACCAAAGTCGGATGAGCAGTTCTTC.

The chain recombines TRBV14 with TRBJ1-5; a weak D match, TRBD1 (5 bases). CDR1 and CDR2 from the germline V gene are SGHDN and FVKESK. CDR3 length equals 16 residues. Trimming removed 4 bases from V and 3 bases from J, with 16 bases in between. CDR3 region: CASSLRDFCINQPQHF. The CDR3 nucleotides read TGTGCCAGCAGCCTAAGGGACTTCTGTATCAATCAGCCCCAGCATTTT.

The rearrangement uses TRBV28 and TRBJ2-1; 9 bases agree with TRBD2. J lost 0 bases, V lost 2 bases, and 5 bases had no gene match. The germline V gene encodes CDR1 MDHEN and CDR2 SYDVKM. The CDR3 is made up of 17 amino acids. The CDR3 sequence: CASSLAGGPHSYNEQFF. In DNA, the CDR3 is TGTGCCAGCAGTTTAGCGGGAGGGCCCCACTCCTACAATGAGCAGTTCTTC.

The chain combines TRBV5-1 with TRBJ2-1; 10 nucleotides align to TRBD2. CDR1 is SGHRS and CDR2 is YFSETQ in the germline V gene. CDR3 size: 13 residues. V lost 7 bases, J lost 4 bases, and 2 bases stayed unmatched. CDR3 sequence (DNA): TGCGCCAGCGGACTAGCGGTTTACAATGAGCAGTTCTTC. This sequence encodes CASGLAVYNEQFF.

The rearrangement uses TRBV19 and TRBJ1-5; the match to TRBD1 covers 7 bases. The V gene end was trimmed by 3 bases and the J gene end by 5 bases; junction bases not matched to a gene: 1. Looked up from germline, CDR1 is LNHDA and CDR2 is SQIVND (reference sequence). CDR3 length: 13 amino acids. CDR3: CASSIQGDQPQHF. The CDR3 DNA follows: TGTGCCAGTAGTATCCAGGGGGATCAGCCCCAGCATTTT.

This chain's CDR3 is CASSLFLRLAGGETQYF. The CDR3 coding sequence is TGTGCCAGCAGTTTATTCCTGCGACTAGCGGGGGGAGAGACCCAGTACTTC. The rearrangement joins TRBV28 to TRBJ2-5, with 13 bases matching TRBD2. CDR3 length: 17 amino acids. After removal of 1 base from V and 4 bases from J, the junction contained 6 bases not matched to a gene. CDR1 MDHEN and CDR2 SYDVKM come from the germline V gene.

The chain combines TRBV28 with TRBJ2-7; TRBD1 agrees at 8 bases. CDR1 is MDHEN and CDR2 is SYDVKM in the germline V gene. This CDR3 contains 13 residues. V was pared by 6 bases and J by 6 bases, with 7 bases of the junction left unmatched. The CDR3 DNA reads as TGTGCCAGCAGATATCAGGGGGCAGGCGAGCAGTACTTC. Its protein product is CASRYQGAGEQYF.

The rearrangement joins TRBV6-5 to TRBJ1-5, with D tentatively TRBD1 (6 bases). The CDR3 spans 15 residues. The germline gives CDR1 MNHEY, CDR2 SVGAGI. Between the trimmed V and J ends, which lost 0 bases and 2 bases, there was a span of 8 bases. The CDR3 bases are TGTGCCAGCAGTTACTCGCACAGGGGCAATCAGCCCCAGCATTTT. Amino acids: CASSYSHRGNQPQHF.

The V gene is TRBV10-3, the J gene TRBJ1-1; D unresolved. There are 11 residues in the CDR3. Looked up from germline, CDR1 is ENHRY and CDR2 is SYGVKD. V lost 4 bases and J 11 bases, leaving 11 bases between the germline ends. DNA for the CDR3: TGTGCCATCAGTGGGGGTACAGACGCTTTCTTT. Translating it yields CAISGGTDAFF.

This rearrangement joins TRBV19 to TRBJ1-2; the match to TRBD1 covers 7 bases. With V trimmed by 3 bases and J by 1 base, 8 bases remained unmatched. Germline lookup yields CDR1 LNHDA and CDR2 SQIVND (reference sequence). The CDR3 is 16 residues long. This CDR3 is CASSISRQGGNYGYTF. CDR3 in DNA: TGTGCCAGTAGTATCTCCAGACAGGGCGGTAACTATGGCTACACCTTC.

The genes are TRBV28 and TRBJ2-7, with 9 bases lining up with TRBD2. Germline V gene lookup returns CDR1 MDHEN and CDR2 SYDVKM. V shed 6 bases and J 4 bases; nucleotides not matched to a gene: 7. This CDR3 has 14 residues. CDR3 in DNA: TGTGCCAGCAGGTCCGCGGGGGGGCGGTACGAGCAGTACTTC. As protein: CASRSAGGRYEQYF.

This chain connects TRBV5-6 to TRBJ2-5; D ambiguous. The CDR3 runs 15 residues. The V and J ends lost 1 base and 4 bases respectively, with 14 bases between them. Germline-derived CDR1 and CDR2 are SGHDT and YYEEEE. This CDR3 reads CASSLRVGVGETQYF. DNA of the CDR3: TGTGCCAGCAGCTTGAGGGTGGGTGTGGGAGAGACCCAGTACTTC.